What follows is one TCR beta chain and its context. Its antigen is still unknown. Germline V gene sequence: CDR1 SGHVS, CDR2 FQNEAQ. V was shortened by 5 bases and J by 5 bases, with 10 bases between the two germline ends. CDR3 size: 13 residues. The sample comes from a study of Ad26.COV2.S vaccination and SARS-CoV-2 variants. General observations from the study: Vaccine and placebo recipients had comparable breadth of non-spike TCRs.

This table comes from immunoSEQ multiplex PCR, and its TCRdb copy is limited to in-frame clones, with some not included. This table holds about 180,000 clones, roughly 87% found once. The receptor was isolated from a human donor who had recovered from COVID-19. The chain recombines TRBV7-8 with TRBJ1-5, with no clear D. The specimen comprised peripheral blood, sampled after recovery from COVID-19. The CDR3 here is CASSPLHDQPQHF. The CDR3, as DNA: TGTGCCAGCAGCCCGCTTCACGATCAGCCCCAGCATTTT.